This TCR beta chain was captured in a study of cytomegalovirus exposure and HLA in healthy donors. As concerns this clone: Its target is not known.

PCR involved 60 Vbeta and 13 Jbeta primers. Measured with immunoSEQ multiplex PCR; TCRdb has only the in-frame clones, and not every one. There are some 150,000 clones in the sample; 82% occur only once, and about 6.4% lies in the top ten. Study outcomes and limitations: An analysis done earlier found most TCR beta V segments productive about 90% or about 30% of the time.

The ends lost 3 bases at V and 5 bases at J; junction bases unmatched: 2. CDR3 length: 15 residues. The germline CDR1 and CDR2 sequences are SGDLS and YYNGEE. Sequencing was done on a sample of PBMCs. The chain employs TRBV9 and TRBJ2-2, with 12 bases lining up with TRBD2. This clonotype originated in a woman aged 50 to 60 in good health and CMV-seropositive. The CDR3 coding sequence is TGTGCCAGCAGCGCTGGGACTAGCGGGACCGGGGAGCTGTTTTTT. Translation: CASSAGTSGTGELFF.